This T cell receptor beta chain stems from a study of cytomegalovirus exposure and HLA in healthy donors. Study summary: Inside one of the first data releases sat roughly 80 million unique TCRs taken from HLA-typed donors. Study-wide results and caveats: Productive status was seen about 90% or about 30% of the time for most TCR beta V segments in an earlier analysis.

Comments on this clone: Its matching antigen is unknown.

The CDR3 runs to 16 residues. J was trimmed by 6 bases and V by 0 bases; bases with no gene match: 8. In germline, CDR1 is GTSNPN, CDR2 SVGIG (reference sequence). The study ran its PCR with 60 Vbeta and 13 Jbeta primers. Data came from immunoSEQ multiplex PCR; TCRdb stores just in-frame clones and leaves some out. The sample includes roughly 150,000 clones, approximately 82% seen only once; the top ten take around 11%. Every donor was a healthy person donating bone marrow. The TCR was taken from a man between 18 and 29 years old in good health and CMV-seropositive. Sequenced sample: PBMCs. The chain has TRBV30 and TRBJ2-3; 11 bases map to TRBD2. The CDR3 reads CAWSVLAGGPGDTQYF. Here the CDR3 DNA reads TGTGCCTGGAGTGTTTTAGCGGGAGGGCCGGGGGATACGCAGTATTTT.